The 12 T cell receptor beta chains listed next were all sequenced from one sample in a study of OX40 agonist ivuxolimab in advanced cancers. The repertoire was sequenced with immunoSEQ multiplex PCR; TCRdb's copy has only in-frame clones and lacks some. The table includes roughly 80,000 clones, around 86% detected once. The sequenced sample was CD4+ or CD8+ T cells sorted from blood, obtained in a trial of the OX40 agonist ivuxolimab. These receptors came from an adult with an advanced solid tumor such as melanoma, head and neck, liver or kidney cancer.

The DNA for the CDR3 is TGTGCCAGCAGCCAAGCGGACAGCATGAACACTGAAGCTTTCTTT. Translating gives CASSQADSMNTEAFF. J is TRBJ1-1 and V is TRBV4-2; D possibly corresponds to TRBD1 (6 bases). V lost 1 base and J 0 bases, leaving 9 bases between the germline ends. Germline V gene data show CDR1 as LGHNA and CDR2 as YNFKEQ. The CDR3 has 15 amino acids.

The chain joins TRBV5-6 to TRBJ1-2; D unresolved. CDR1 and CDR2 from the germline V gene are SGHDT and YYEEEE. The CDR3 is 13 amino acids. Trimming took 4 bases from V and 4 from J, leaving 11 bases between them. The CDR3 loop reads CASSLSRPYGYTF. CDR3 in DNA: TGTGCCAGCAGCCTCAGTCGACCCTATGGCTACACCTTC. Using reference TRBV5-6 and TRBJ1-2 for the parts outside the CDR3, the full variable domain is DAGVTQSPTHLIKTRGQQVTLRCSPKSGHDTVSWYQQALGQGPQFIFQYYEEEERQRGNFPDRFSGHQFPNYSSELNVNALLLGDSALYLCASSLSRPYGYTFGSGTRLTVV.

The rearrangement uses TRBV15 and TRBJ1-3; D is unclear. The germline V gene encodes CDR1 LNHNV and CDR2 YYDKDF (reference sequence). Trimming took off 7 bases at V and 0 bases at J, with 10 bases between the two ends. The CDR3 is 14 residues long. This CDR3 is CATTTDGSGNTIYF. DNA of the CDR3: TGTGCCACCACTACGGACGGCTCTGGAAACACCATATATTTT.

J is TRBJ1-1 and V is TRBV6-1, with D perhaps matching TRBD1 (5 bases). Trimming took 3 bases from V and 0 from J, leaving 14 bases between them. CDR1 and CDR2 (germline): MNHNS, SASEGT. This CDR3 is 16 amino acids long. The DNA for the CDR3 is TGTGCCAGCAGTGACCTGTGGGGACGCCTGAACACTGAAGCTTTCTTT. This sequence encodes CASSDLWGRLNTEAFF.

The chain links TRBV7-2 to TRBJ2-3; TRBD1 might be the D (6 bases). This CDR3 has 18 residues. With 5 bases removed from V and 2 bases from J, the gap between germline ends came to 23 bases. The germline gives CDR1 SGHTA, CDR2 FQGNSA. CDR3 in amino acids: CASSPSGRATGITDTQYF. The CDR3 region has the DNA TGTGCCAGCAGCCCCTCGGGTAGGGCCACAGGGATCACAGATACGCAGTATTTT.

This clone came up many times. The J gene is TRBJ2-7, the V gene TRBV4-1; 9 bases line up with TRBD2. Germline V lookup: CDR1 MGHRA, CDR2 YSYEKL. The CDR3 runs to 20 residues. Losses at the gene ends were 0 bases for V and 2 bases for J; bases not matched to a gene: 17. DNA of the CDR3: TGCGCCAGCAGCCAAGACCCCTACTCCCCTGAGACTAGCGGACCCTACGAGCAGTACTTC. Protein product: CASSQDPYSPETSGPYEQYF.

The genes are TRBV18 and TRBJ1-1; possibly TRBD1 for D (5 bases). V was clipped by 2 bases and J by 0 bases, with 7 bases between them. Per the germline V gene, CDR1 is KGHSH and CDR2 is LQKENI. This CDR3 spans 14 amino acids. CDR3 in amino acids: CASSPRGLNTEAFF. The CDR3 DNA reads TGTGCCAGCTCACCAAGGGGCCTGAACACTGAAGCTTTCTTT.

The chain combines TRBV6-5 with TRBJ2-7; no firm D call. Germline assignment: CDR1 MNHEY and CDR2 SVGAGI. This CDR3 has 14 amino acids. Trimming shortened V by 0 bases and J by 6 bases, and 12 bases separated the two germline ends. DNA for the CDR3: TGTGCCAGCAGTTACTCAGGGAATGAAGGCGAGCAGTACTTC. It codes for CASSYSGNEGEQYF.

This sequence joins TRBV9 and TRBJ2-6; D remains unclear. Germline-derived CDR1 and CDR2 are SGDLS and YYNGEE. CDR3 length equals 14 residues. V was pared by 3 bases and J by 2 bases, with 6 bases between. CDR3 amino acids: CASSGRAGANVLTF. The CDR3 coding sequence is TGTGCCAGCAGCGGGAGAGCTGGGGCCAACGTCCTGACTTTC. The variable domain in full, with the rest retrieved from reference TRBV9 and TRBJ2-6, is DSGVTQTPKHLITATGQRVTLRCSPRSGDLSVYWYQQSLDQGLQFLIQYYNGEERAKGNILERFSAQQFPDLHSELNLSSLELGDSALYFCASSGRAGANVLTFGAGSRLTVL.

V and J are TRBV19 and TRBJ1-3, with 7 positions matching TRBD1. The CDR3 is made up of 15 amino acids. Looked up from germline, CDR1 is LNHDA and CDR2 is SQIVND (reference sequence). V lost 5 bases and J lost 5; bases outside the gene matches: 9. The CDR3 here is CASSPRKTGRNTIYF. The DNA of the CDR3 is TGTGCCAGTAGTCCTCGTAAGACAGGGCGAAACACCATATATTTT.

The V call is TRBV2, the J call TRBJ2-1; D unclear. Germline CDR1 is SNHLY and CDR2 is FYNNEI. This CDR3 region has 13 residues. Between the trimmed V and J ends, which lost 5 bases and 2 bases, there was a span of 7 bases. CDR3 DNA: TGTGCCAGCAGTCCAGAGCCCTACAATGAGCAGTTCTTC. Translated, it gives CASSPEPYNEQFF.

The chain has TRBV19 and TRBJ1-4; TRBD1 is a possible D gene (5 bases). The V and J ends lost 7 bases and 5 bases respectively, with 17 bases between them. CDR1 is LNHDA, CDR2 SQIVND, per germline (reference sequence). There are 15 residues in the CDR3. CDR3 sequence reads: CASKAGWASNEKLFF. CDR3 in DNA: TGTGCCAGTAAGGCAGGGTGGGCCTCAAATGAAAAACTGTTTTTT.